These T cell receptor beta chains were read from a single sample in a study of cytomegalovirus exposure and HLA in healthy donors. TCRdb's table, derived via immunoSEQ multiplex PCR, lists solely in-frame clones and lacks some. The repertoire holds around 160,000 clones, with about 90% as singletons. Sequencing was done on a sample of PBMCs. All receptors derive from a woman between 18 and 29 years old in good health and CMV-seropositive. CDR3s include the opening cysteine and the closing phenylalanine or tryptophan. A D gene is named only where the DNA matches it firmly. Clone size, where shown, is once, few, many, or a class for clones that have expanded.

TRBV5-1,.,TRBJ2-7,.,TGCGCCAGCAGTTCGGACACTTTCTACGAGCAGTACTTC,CASSSDTFYEQYF
TRBV7-2,.,TRBJ2-7,.,TGTGCCAGCAGCTTAACACAGTCCTACGAGCAGTACTTC,CASSLTQSYEQYF
TRBV29-1,.,TRBJ1-1,.,TGCAGCGTTCAGACAGTGGGGAGGAGTACTGAAGCTTTCTTT,CSVQTVGRSTEAFF
TRBV27,TRBD1,TRBJ1-6,once,TGTGCCAGCAGTTGGGGACAGAGCTCCTATAATTCACCCCTCCACTTT,CASSWGQSSYNSPLHF
TRBV5-1,TRBD2,TRBJ2-1,.,TGCGCCAGCAGCTTGACTAGCGGGGGCTACAATGAGCAGTTCTTC,CASSLTSGGYNEQFF
TRBV6-5,.,TRBJ1-2,.,TGTGCCAGCAGTCCCCGACAGGCGCAGAACTATGGCTACACCTTC,CASSPRQAQNYGYTF
TRBV7-9,TRBD1,TRBJ2-2,.,TGTGCCAGCAGCTTAGGGGACAGGGATGGCGGGGAGCTGTTTTTT,CASSLGDRDGGELFF
TRBV30,.,TRBJ1-2,.,TGTGCCTGGAGTGTCACTATCTATGGCTACACCTTC,CAWSVTIYGYTF
TRBV4-2,TRBD2,TRBJ2-5,.,TGTGCCAGCAAGAGGCTAGCGGGAGAAGAGACCCAGTACTTC,CASKRLAGEETQYF
TRBV6-1,TRBD2,TRBJ2-7,.,TGTGCCAGCAGTGAAGCAGGGCGGCGGGGGTACGAGCAGTACTTC,CASSEAGRRGYEQYF
TRBV5-1,.,TRBJ2-3,once,TGCGCCAGCAGCTTGGCCAGGCAGGCCAGGGCAGATACGCAGTATTTT,CASSLARQARADTQYF
TRBV4-1,TRBD1,TRBJ1-6,.,TGCGCCAGCAGCCAAAGACAGGGGGATAATTCACCCCTCCACTTT,CASSQRQGDNSPLHF
TRBV6-6,.,TRBJ1-2,once,TGTGCCAGCAGTTACTCGAAAACGGACTATGGCTACACCTTC,CASSYSKTDYGYTF
TRBV7-2,TRBD1,TRBJ1-2,.,TGTGCCAGCAGCTTCGGGGACAGGGCCTATGGCTACACCTTC,CASSFGDRAYGYTF
TRBV7-2,.,TRBJ2-7,.,TGTGCCAGCAGCTTCGAGGGACTCAACTACGAGCAGTACTTC,CASSFEGLNYEQYF
TRBV15,.,TRBJ1-1,.,TGTGCCACCAGCCGGACAGCTTTGAGGGAAGCTTTCTTT,CATSRTALREAFF